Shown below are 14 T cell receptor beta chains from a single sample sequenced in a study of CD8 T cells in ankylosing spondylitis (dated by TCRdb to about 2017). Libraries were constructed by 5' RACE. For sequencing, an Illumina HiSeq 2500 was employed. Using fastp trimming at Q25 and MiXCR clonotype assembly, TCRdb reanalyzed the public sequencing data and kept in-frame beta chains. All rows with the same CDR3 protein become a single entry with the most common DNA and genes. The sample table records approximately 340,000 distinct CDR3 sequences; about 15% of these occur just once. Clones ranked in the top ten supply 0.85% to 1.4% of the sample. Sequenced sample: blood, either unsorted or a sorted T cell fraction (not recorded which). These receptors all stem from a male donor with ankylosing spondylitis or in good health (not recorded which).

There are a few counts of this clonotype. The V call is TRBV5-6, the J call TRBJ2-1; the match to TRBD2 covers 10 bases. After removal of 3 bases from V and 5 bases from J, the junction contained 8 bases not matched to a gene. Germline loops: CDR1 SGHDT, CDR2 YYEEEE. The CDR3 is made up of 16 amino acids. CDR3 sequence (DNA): TGTGCCAGCAGCTACCTTAGCGGGGGGTCCCACAATGAGCAGTTCTTC. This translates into CASSYLSGGSHNEQFF.

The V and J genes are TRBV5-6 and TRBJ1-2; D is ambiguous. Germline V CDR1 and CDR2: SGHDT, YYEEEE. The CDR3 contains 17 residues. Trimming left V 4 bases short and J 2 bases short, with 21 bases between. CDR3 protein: CASSPAVAPTGNYGYTF. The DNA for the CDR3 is TGTGCCAGCAGCCCAGCTGTGGCGCCTACTGGGAACTATGGCTACACCTTC.

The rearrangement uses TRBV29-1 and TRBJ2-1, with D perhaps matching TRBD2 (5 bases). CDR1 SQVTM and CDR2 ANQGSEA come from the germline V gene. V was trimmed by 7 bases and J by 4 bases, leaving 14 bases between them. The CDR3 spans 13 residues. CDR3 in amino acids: CSALRREYNEQFF. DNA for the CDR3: TGCAGCGCTTTAAGACGGGAATACAATGAGCAGTTCTTC.

The CDR3 region is CASSRLAGAWVGELFF. The CDR3 bases are TGTGCCAGCAGCCGTTTAGCGGGAGCTTGGGTCGGGGAGCTGTTTTTT. V gene TRBV7-2 combines with J gene TRBJ2-2; 9 bases align to TRBD2. The CDR3 runs 16 residues. Losses at the gene ends were 5 bases for V and 7 bases for J; bases not matched to a gene: 11. Germline V gene sequence: CDR1 SGHTA, CDR2 FQGNSA.

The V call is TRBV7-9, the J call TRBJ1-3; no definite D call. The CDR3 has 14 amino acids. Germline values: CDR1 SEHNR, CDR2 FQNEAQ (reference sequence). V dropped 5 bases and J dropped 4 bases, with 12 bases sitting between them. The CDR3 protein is CASSPPVIGNTIYF. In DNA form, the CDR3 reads TGTGCCAGCAGCCCCCCGGTTATAGGAAACACCATATATTTT.

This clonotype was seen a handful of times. The DNA of the CDR3 is TGCAGTGCTACCCGACTAGCGGAGTCTCAAGAGACCCAGTACTTC. Protein product: CSATRLAESQETQYF. The chain joins TRBV20-1 to TRBJ2-5, with TRBD2 identical over 9 bases. The junction had 8 bases not matched to a gene; V was cut back by 4 bases and J by 2 bases. The germline V gene encodes CDR1 DFQATT and CDR2 SNEGSKA (reference sequence). The CDR3 contains 15 residues.

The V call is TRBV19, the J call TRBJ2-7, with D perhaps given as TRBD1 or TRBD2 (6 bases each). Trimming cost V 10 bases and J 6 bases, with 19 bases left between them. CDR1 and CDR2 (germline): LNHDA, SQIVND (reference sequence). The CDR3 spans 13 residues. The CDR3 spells CATGTKGGSEQYF. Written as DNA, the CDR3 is TGTGCCACCGGGACAAAGGGAGGATCCGAGCAGTACTTC.

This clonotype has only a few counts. CDR3 sequence reads: CASSPVGSAPDQPQHF. The CDR3 region has the DNA TGTGCCAGCTCACCAGTCGGTTCGGCCCCGGATCAGCCCCAGCATTTT. The chain uses TRBV18 and TRBJ1-5; no definite D call. Germline V gives CDR1 KGHSH, CDR2 LQKENI. The ends were cut back, 2 bases at V and 5 bases at J, with 16 bases in the middle. CDR3 size: 16 residues. Full variable domain (missing parts from reference TRBV18 and TRBJ1-5): NAGVMQNPRHLVRRRGQEARLRCSPMKGHSHVYWYRQLPEEGLKFMVYLQKENIIDESGMPKERFSAEFPKEGPSILRIQQVVRGDSAAYFCASSPVGSAPDQPQHFGDGTRLSIL.

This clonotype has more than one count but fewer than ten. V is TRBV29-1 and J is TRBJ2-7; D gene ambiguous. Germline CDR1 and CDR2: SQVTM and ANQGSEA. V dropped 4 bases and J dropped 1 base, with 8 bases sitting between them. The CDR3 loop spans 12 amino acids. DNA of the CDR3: TGCAGCGTTGCCCTTACTTCCTACGAGCAGTACTTC. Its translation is CSVALTSYEQYF.

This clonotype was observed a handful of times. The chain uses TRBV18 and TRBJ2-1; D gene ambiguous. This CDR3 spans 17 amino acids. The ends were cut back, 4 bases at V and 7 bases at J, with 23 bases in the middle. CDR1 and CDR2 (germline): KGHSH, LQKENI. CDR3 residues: CASSLVRANIQPNEQFF. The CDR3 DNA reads TGTGCCAGCTCACTTGTGAGAGCTAATATTCAACCGAATGAGCAGTTCTTC.

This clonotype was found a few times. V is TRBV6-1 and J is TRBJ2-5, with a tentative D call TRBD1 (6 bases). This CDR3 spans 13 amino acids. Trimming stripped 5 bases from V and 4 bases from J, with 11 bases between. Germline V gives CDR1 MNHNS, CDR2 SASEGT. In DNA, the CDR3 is TGTGCCAGCAGTACCGGGACACGAGAGACCCAGTACTTC. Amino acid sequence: CASSTGTRETQYF.

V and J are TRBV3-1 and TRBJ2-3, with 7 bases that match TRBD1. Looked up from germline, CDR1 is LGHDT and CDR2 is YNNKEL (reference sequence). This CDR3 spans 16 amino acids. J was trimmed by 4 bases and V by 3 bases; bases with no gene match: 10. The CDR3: CASSHHPGQSPDTQYF. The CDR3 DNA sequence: TGTGCCAGCAGCCACCATCCGGGACAGAGTCCAGATACGCAGTATTTT.

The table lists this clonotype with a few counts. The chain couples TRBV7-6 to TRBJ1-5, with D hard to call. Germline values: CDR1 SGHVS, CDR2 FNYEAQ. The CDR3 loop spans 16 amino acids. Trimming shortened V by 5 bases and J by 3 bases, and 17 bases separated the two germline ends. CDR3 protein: CASSIDRRGPNQPQHF. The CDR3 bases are TGTGCCAGCAGCATAGACCGGCGAGGGCCCAATCAGCCCCAGCATTTT. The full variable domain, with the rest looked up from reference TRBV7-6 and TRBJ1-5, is GAGVSQSPRYKVTKRGQDVALRCDPISGHVSLYWYRQALGQGPEFLTYFNYEAQQDKSGLPNDRFSAERPEGSISTLTIQRTEQRDSAMYRCASSIDRRGPNQPQHFGDGTRLSIL.

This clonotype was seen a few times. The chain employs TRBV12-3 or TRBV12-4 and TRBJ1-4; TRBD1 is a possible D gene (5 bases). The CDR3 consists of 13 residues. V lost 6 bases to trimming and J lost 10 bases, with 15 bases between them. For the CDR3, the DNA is TGTGCCAGCAGCAAGGGGACCACGGGAAAACTGTTTTTT. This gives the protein CASSKGTTGKLFF.